These T cell receptor beta chains were read from a single sample in a study of blood T cell repertoires in COVID-19. Here immunoSEQ multiplex PCR was the method, and the copy in TCRdb shows in-frame clones only, minus some. The sample has just over 150,000 clones; around 82% are singletons. The material sequenced was peripheral blood. These receptors originate from a woman aged 40 to 50 with COVID-19, enrolled during active disease. Both conserved end residues are part of each CDR3. D genes are given only for firm matches. Clone size, where shown, is once, few, many, or a class for clones that have expanded.

CDR3 protein,CDR3 DNA,J gene,clone size,D gene,V gene
CASSASGGAYNEQFF,TGTGCCAGCAGTGCAAGCGGGGGTGCATACAATGAGCAGTTCTTC,TRBJ2-1,-,TRBD2,TRBV2
CASSMSSGANVLTF,TGTGCCAGTAGTATGAGCTCTGGGGCCAACGTCCTGACTTTC,TRBJ2-6,once,-,TRBV19
CASSLKRYAGELFF,TGTGCCAGCAGTTTGAAGAGGTACGCCGGGGAGCTGTTTTTT,TRBJ2-2,once,-,TRBV27
CASSERSRNGYTF,TGTGCCAGCAGTGAAAGGTCGAGGAATGGCTACACCTTC,TRBJ1-2,-,-,TRBV28
CASSPDSGSRPGELFF,TGTGCCAGCAGCCCGGATAGCGGGAGCCGGCCCGGGGAGCTGTTTTTT,TRBJ2-2,-,TRBD2,TRBV7-2
CASSFGTGLFRNTIYF,TGTGCCAGCAGCTTCGGGACAGGGCTTTTTCGAAACACCATATATTTT,TRBJ1-3,few,TRBD1,TRBV5-4
CAWSFGEVNTEAFF,TGTGCCTGGAGCTTCGGGGAGGTGAACACTGAAGCTTTCTTT,TRBJ1-1,-,-,TRBV30
CASSLAGTSYEQYF,TGTGCCAGCAGTTTAGCAGGGACTAGCTACGAGCAGTACTTC,TRBJ2-7,-,TRBD2,TRBV27
CASSPYPRQGDTDTQYF,TGTGCCAGCAGTCCGTACCCCAGACAGGGCGACACAGATACGCAGTATTTT,TRBJ2-3,-,TRBD1,TRBV6-6
CASTAGNAAKNIQYF,TGTGCCAGTACCGCGGGGAACGCAGCCAAAAACATTCAGTACTTC,TRBJ2-4,few,-,TRBV19
CASSHRNTGELFF,TGTGCCAGCAGCCACAGAAACACCGGGGAGCTGTTTTTT,TRBJ2-2,-,-,TRBV7-6
CASSFRILSGANVLTF,TGTGCCAGCAGTTTTCGCATACTGTCTGGGGCCAACGTCCTGACTTTC,TRBJ2-6,-,-,TRBV6-2/TRBV6-3
CASSQGASYNSPLHF,TGCGCCAGCAGCCAAGGGGCCTCCTATAATTCACCCCTCCACTTT,TRBJ1-6,-,-,TRBV4-1
CASIWTGGGNQPQHF,TGTGCCAGTATCTGGACAGGGGGTGGCAATCAGCCCCAGCATTTT,TRBJ1-5,-,TRBD1,TRBV19
CASSFAASNPASVGYTF,TGCGCCAGCAGCTTTGCGGCATCTAACCCTGCCTCCGTTGGCTACACCTTC,TRBJ1-2,once,-,TRBV5-1
CASKTGPGETQYF,TGTGCCAGCAAGACAGGCCCCGGGGAGACCCAGTACTTC,TRBJ2-5,-,-,TRBV6-5
CASSQESGLNTEAFF,TGCGCCAGCAGCCAAGAATCCGGACTTAACACTGAAGCTTTCTTT,TRBJ1-1,-,-,TRBV4-1
CASGLGESGAKNIQYF,TGTGCTAGTGGTTTGGGGGAGTCGGGTGCCAAAAACATTCAGTACTTC,TRBJ2-4,-,-,TRBV12-5
CASSLGGFSNQPQHF,TGTGCCAGCAGTTTAGGGGGCTTTAGCAATCAGCCCCAGCATTTT,TRBJ1-5,few,-,TRBV27
CASSQETMEGIAKNIQYF,TGCGCCAGCAGCCAAGAAACGATGGAGGGAATAGCCAAAAACATTCAGTACTTC,TRBJ2-4,-,-,TRBV4-1
CASSQGLAGGRFF,TGTGCCAGCAGCCAAGGACTAGCGGGAGGGCGGTTCTTC,TRBJ2-1,-,TRBD2,TRBV27
CASSERGGRNTGELFF,TGTGCCAGCAGTGAAAGGGGCGGAAGGAACACCGGGGAGCTGTTTTTT,TRBJ2-2,-,-,TRBV6-1
CSVTTGGNGYTF,TGCAGCGTCACGACAGGGGGGAATGGCTACACCTTC,TRBJ1-2,-,TRBD1,TRBV29-1
CAWGRQGEETQYF,TGTGCCTGGGGCAGACAGGGTGAAGAGACCCAGTACTTC,TRBJ2-5,once,TRBD1,TRBV30
CASSAAPGGQETQYF,TGTGCCAGCAGTGCCGCCCCGGGGGGCCAAGAGACCCAGTACTTC,TRBJ2-5,once,TRBD2,TRBV6-4
CASSLSGLAWGEQFF,TGTGCCAGCAGCTTGTCGGGACTAGCGTGGGGTGAGCAGTTCTTC,TRBJ2-1,many,TRBD2,TRBV11-2
CASRKGGLDTEAFF,TGTGCCAGCAGAAAGGGGGGGCTCGACACTGAAGCTTTCTTT,TRBJ1-1,few,-,TRBV6-5
CAWSLQGSEKLFF,TGTGCCTGGAGCTTGCAGGGCAGTGAAAAACTGTTTTTT,TRBJ1-4,-,-,TRBV30
CASSQTPTGYTEAFF,TGCGCCAGCAGCCAGACCCCGACAGGGTACACTGAAGCTTTCTTT,TRBJ1-1,-,TRBD1,TRBV4-1
CATLSGSLGTDTQYF,TGTGCCACCCTTAGCGGGAGCCTGGGAACAGATACGCAGTATTTT,TRBJ2-3,-,TRBD2,TRBV15
CASSPGGVGETQYF,TGTGCTAGCAGCCCCGGGGGGGTAGGGGAGACCCAGTACTTC,TRBJ2-5,-,TRBD2,TRBV7-7
CASSLQGNEKLFF,TGTGCCAGCAGTCTACAGGGTAATGAAAAACTGTTTTTT,TRBJ1-4,few,-,TRBV27
CASSEGTANTEAFF,TGCGCCAGCAGTGAAGGGACAGCTAACACTGAAGCTTTCTTT,TRBJ1-1,-,TRBD1,TRBV10-1
CASSPRGRAENTEAFF,TGTGCCAGCTCACCACGGGGCAGGGCAGAAAACACTGAAGCTTTCTTT,TRBJ1-1,-,-,TRBV18
CASSPGQGAGGYTF,TGTGCCAGTAGCCCGGGACAGGGGGCTGGTGGCTACACCTTC,TRBJ1-2,-,TRBD1,TRBV19
CNPGMIVGNTIYF,TGTAACCCCGGGATGATCGTTGGAAACACCATATATTTT,TRBJ1-3,-,-,TRBV6-5
CASSLTSYNEQFF,TGTGCCAGCAGCTTAACCAGCTACAATGAGCAGTTCTTC,TRBJ2-1,-,-,TRBV7-3
CASSSQRANTGELFF,TGTGCCAGCAGCTCACAGCGGGCTAACACCGGGGAGCTGTTTTTT,TRBJ2-2,-,-,TRBV7-3